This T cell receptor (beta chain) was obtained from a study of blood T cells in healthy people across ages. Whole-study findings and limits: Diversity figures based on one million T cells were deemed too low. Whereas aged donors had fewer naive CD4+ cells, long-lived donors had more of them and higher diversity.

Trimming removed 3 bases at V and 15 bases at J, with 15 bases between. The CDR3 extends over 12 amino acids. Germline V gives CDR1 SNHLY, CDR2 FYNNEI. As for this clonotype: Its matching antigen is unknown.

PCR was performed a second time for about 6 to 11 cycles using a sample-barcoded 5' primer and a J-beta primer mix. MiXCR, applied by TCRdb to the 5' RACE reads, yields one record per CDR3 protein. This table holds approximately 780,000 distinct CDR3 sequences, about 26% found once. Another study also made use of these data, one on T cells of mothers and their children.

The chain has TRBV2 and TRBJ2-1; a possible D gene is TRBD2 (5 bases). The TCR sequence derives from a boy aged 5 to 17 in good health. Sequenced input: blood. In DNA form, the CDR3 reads TGTGCCAGCAGTGATGAGGGAACCCCGAGGTTCTTC. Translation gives CASSDEGTPRFF.